Below, 5 T cell receptor beta chains from the same sample are listed, as sequenced in a study of blood T cell repertoires in COVID-19. The repertoire was sequenced with immunoSEQ multiplex PCR; TCRdb's copy has only in-frame clones and lacks some. The sample contains some 99,000 clones, about 85% of which appear only once. The sequenced material came from peripheral blood. All receptors come from a man between 70 and 80 years old with acute or convalescent COVID-19.

The chain joins TRBV10-3 to TRBJ1-3; tentatively, D is TRBD1 (6 bases). Germline CDR1 reads ENHRY; CDR2 reads SYGVKD. There are 15 residues in the CDR3. Trimming removed 5 bases from V and 0 bases from J, with 11 bases in between. CDR3 protein: CAISPQGFSGNTIYF. CDR3 DNA sequence: TGTGCCATCAGTCCACAGGGCTTCTCTGGAAACACCATATATTTT.

V is TRBV2 and J is TRBJ2-6; perhaps TRBD2 as D (6 bases). The ends were cut back, 5 bases at V and 4 bases at J, with 18 bases in the middle. In germline, CDR1 is SNHLY, CDR2 FYNNEI. The CDR3 covers 17 residues. CDR3 sequence: CASSSTRVFSGANVLTF. The CDR3, as DNA: TGTGCCAGCAGTTCGACTAGAGTCTTTTCGGGGGCCAACGTCCTGACTTTC.

This clone appeared once. J is TRBJ2-5 and V is TRBV28, with TRBD1 matching over 8 bases. Germline V gene sequence: CDR1 MDHEN, CDR2 SYDVKM. J lost 4 bases, V lost 5 bases, and 9 bases had no gene match. The CDR3 is made up of 15 amino acids. The CDR3 sequence is CASSLWTGTAETQYF. CDR3 DNA: TGTGCCAGCAGTCTGTGGACAGGGACGGCAGAGACCCAGTACTTC.

This chain uses TRBV29-1 with TRBJ2-5; possible D gene TRBD1, 6 bases. Germline loops: CDR1 SQVTM, CDR2 ANQGSEA. The ends were cut back, 2 bases at V and 3 bases at J, with 10 bases in the middle. This CDR3 contains 13 residues. CDR3 in amino acids: CSVERDTEETQYF. CDR3 sequence (DNA): TGCAGCGTTGAAAGGGACACCGAAGAGACCCAGTACTTC.

This chain links TRBV18 with TRBJ1-6; D unresolved. V was pared by 5 bases and J by 3 bases, with 8 bases between. Germline V gene sequence: CDR1 KGHSH, CDR2 LQKENI. The CDR3 loop spans 14 amino acids. The CDR3 loop is CASSTTDYNSPLHF. In DNA form, the CDR3 reads TGTGCCAGCTCAACTACGGACTATAATTCACCCCTCCACTTT.